This T cell receptor (beta chain) was captured in a study of tumor-infiltrating lymphocytes in primary liver carcinoma. Points from the study as a whole: The bulk unsorted samples meant that CD4+ and CD8+ repertoires went uncompared.

Using a constant-region primer together with ProtoScript II reverse transcriptase, TCR beta cDNA was made from approximately 0.55 ug of total RNA. ARM-PCR was slightly modified, and three nested multiplex PCR rounds with it gave rise to the TCR beta libraries. With TRBV1-TRBV30 forward primers and a C-beta reverse primer, the first two PCR rounds were run for 10 to 11 cycles each. TCRdb recomputed calls from the multiplex PCR reads with MiXCR, one row per CDR3 protein. The data show some 320,000 distinct CDR3 sequences, 65% seen once. Germline DNA was also extracted, while the blood RNA originated from unsorted whole blood. About 3.6 milliliters of peripheral blood were collected before surgery. About this clonotype itself: Its cognate antigen is unknown.

Germline V gene lookup returns CDR1 MDHEN and CDR2 SYDVKM. V was shortened by 7 bases and J by 0 bases, with 10 bases between the two germline ends. This CDR3 spans 14 amino acids. V gene TRBV28 combines with J gene TRBJ1-5; D is unclear. Sequencing input: peripheral blood. The sequence was collected from a man aged 35-49 years with primary liver carcinoma and hepatitis B virus infection. The DNA of the CDR3 is TGTGCCAGCACCCCGCTCTATAGCAATCAGCCCCAGCATTTT. It translates to CASTPLYSNQPQHF.